This is a list of T cell receptor beta chains from one sample in a study of blood T cell repertoires in COVID-19. Profiling relied on immunoSEQ multiplex PCR, and the TCRdb table lists in-frame clones only, not all of them. The sample includes about 280,000 clones, more than 75% seen only once; the top ten take approximately 2%. The sequenced sample consisted of PBMCs or T cells enriched from blood (not recorded which). These TCRs come from a woman aged 60-70 years in a cohort exposed to, infected with or recovered from COVID-19 (not recorded which). The CDR3 runs from the conserved cysteine through the conserved F or W. The D gene is left open where the match is weak. A clone size is listed for some rows: how often the clone was seen (once, few, many), or a class if it is expanded.

clone_size	d_call	v_call	j_call	cdr3_nt	cdr3_aa
.	.	TRBV7-2	TRBJ2-7	TGTGCCAGCAGCTTAGGTCAGGCAACCACCTACGAGCAGTACTTC	CASSLGQATTYEQYF
.	TRBD1	TRBV9	TRBJ1-1	TGTGCCAGCAGCGTAAAAGGTCCGGGACAGGGGGCCCGGAACACTGAAGCTTTCTTT	CASSVKGPGQGARNTEAFF
.	TRBD2	TRBV18	TRBJ2-7	TGTGCCAGCTCACCACCGGGGGGACTAGCGGGCGTCGAGCAGTACTTC	CASSPPGGLAGVEQYF
few	TRBD2	TRBV29-1	TRBJ2-3	TGCAGCTCGAGACCAGTGGGCGGGAGAGATACGCAGTATTTT	CSSRPVGGRDTQYF
.	.	TRBV27	TRBJ2-3	TGTGCCAGCAGTCTGGGGGGGGCGGTGGATACGCAGTATTTT	CASSLGGAVDTQYF
.	TRBD1	TRBV18	TRBJ2-7	TGTGCCAGCTCACCGGGGACAGCATCCTACGAGCAGTACTTC	CASSPGTASYEQYF
.	.	TRBV12-3/TRBV12-4	TRBJ2-5	TGTGCCAGCAGTCCGGGACTGGGGACCCAGTACTTC	CASSPGLGTQYF
.	.	TRBV19	TRBJ2-1	TGTGCCAGTAGTGCCGCAAGGGCTAGCGACTACAATGAGCAGTTCTTC	CASSAARASDYNEQFF
once	TRBD2	TRBV18	TRBJ2-3	TGTGCCAGCTCACCTAGACTAGCGGGAGCCGACACAGATACGCAGTATTTT	CASSPRLAGADTDTQYF
.	.	TRBV9	TRBJ2-2	TGTGCCAGCAGCCCCCGTGTTGAGCCCGGGGAGCTGTTTTTT	CASSPRVEPGELFF
.	TRBD2	TRBV5-6	TRBJ2-3	TGTGCCAGCAGCCGGACTAGCGGTGGGATAAGAACGCAGTATTTT	CASSRTSGGIRTQYF
.	.	TRBV19	TRBJ2-2	TGTGCCAGTAGTAAGGGACTCGTCACCGGGGAGCTGTTTTTT	CASSKGLVTGELFF